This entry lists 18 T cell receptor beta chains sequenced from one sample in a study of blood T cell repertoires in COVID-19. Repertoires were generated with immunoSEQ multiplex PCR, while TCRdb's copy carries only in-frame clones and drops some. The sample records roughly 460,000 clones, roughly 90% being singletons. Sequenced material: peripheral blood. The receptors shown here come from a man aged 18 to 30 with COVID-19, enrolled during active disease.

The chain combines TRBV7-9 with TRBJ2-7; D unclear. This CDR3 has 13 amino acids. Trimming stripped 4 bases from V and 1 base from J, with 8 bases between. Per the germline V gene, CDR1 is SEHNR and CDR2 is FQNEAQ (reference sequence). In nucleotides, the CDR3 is TGTGCCAGCAGCTCCCCGTCTTCCTACGAGCAGTACTTC. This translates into CASSSPSSYEQYF. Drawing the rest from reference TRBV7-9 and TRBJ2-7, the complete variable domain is DTGVSQNPRHKITKRGQNVTFRCDPISEHNRLYWYRQTLGQGPEFLTYFQNEAQLEKSRLLSDRFSAERPKGSFSTLEIQRTEQGDSAMYLCASSSPSSYEQYFGPGTRLTVT.

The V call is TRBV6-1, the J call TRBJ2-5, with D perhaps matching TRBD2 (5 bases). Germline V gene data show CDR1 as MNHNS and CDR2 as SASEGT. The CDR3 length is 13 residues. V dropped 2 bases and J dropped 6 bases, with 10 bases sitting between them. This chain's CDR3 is CASSELLEQTQYF. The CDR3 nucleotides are TGTGCCAGCAGTGAATTACTAGAGCAGACCCAGTACTTC.

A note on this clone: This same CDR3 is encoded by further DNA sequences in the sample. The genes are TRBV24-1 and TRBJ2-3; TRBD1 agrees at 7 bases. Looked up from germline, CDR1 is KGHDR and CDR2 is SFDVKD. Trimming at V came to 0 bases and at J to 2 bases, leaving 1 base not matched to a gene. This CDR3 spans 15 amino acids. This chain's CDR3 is CATSDLGTDTDTQYF. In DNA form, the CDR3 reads TGTGCCACCAGTGATTTGGGGACAGACACAGATACGCAGTATTTT.

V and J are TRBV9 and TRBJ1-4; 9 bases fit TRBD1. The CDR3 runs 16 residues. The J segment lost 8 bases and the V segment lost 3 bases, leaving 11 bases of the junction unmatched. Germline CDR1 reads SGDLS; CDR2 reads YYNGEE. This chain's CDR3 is CASSAGRQGGREKLFF. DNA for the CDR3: TGTGCCAGCAGCGCCGGAAGACAGGGGGGACGGGAAAAACTGTTTTTT.

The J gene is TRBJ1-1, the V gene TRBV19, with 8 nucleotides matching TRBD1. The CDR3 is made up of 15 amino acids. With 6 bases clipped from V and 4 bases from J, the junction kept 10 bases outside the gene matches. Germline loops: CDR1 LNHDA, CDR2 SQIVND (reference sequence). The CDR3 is CASRPGGWSATEAFF. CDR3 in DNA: TGTGCCAGTAGGCCAGGGGGCTGGTCGGCCACTGAAGCTTTCTTT.

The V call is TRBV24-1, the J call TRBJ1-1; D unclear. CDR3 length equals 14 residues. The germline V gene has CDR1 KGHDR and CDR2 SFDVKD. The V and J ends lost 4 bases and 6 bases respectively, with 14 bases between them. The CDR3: CATSEGGTRSEAFF. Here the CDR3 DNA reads TGTGCCACCAGTGAGGGAGGTACGAGGTCTGAAGCTTTCTTT.

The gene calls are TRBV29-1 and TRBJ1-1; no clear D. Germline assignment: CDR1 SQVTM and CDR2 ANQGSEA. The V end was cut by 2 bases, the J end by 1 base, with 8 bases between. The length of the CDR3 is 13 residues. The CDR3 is CSVEPIGNTEAFF. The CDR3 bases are TGCAGCGTTGAACCTATTGGGAACACTGAAGCTTTCTTT.

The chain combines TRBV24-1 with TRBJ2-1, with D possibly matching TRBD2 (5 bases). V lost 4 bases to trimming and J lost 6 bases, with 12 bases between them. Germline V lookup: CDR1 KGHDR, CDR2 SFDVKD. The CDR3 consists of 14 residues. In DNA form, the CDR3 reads TGTGCCACCAGTGACGCACGGACTGTCAATGAGCAGTTCTTC. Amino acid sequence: CATSDARTVNEQFF.

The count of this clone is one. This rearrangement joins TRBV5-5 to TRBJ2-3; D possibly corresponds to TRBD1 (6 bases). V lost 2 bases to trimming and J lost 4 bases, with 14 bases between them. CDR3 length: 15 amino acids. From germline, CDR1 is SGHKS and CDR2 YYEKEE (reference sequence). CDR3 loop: CASSFGQLLADTQYF. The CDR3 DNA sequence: TGTGCCAGCAGCTTTGGACAGTTGCTCGCAGATACGCAGTATTTT.

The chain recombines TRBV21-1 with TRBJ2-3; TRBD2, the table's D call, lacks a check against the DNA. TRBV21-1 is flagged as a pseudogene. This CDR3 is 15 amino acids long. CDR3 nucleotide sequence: TGTGCCAGCTCCACCCCGGGCGGGGGCACAGATACGCAGTATTTT. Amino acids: CASSTPGGGTDTQYF.

The CDR3 region has the DNA TGCAGCGTTGTGCGGCCCGGGGACTATGGCTACACCTTC. Encoded protein: CSVVRPGDYGYTF. The chain joins TRBV29-1 to TRBJ1-2; D not resolved. Trimming removed 4 bases at V and 3 bases at J, with 12 bases between. The CDR3 runs to 13 residues. The germline gives CDR1 SQVTM, CDR2 ANQGSEA.

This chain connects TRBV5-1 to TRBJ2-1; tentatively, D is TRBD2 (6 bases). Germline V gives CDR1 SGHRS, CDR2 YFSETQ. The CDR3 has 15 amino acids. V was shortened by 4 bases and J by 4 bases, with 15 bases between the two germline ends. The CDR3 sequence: CASSPGGTSYNEQFF. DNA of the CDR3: TGCGCCAGCAGCCCCGGCGGGACTTCTTACAATGAGCAGTTCTTC.

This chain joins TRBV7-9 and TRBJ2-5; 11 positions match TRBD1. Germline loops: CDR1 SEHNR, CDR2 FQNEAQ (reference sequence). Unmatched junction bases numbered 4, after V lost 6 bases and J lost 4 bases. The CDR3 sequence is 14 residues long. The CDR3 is CASSFGQGAETQYF. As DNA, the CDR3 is TGTGCCAGCAGTTTCGGACAGGGGGCAGAGACCCAGTACTTC.

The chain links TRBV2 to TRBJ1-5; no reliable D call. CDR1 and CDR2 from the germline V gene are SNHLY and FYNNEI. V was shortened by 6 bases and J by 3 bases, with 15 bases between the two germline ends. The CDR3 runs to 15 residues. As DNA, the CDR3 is TGTGCCAGCAGGACGCGGGCCAGACCCAATCAGCCCCAGCATTTT. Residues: CASRTRARPNQPQHF.

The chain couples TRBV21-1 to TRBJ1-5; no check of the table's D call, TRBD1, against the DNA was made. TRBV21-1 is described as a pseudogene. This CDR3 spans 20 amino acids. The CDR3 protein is CASSKDGRQGDVYSNQPQHF. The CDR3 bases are TGTGCCAGCAGCAAGGATGGACGACAGGGGGACGTTTATAGCAATCAGCCCCAGCATTTT.

The CDR3: CASSLDLDEQFF. As DNA, the CDR3 is TGTGCCAGCAGCTTAGATCTAGATGAGCAGTTCTTC. This chain links TRBV11-3 with TRBJ2-1; unclear D gene. CDR1 is SGHNT and CDR2 is YENEEA in the germline V gene. The CDR3 consists of 12 residues. V was clipped by 0 bases and J by 8 bases, with 5 bases between them.

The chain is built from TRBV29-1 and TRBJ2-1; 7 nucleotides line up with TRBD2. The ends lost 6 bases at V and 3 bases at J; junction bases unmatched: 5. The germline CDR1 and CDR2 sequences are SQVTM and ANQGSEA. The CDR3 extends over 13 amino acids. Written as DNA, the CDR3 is TGCAGCGTCCCAAGCGGGGTCTACAATGAGCAGTTCTTC. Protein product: CSVPSGVYNEQFF.

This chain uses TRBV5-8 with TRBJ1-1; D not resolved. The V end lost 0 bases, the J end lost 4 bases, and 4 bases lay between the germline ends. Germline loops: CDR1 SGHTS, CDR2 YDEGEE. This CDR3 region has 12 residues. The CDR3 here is CASSLVGTEAFF. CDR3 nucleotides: TGTGCCAGCAGCTTGGTCGGCACTGAAGCTTTCTTT.